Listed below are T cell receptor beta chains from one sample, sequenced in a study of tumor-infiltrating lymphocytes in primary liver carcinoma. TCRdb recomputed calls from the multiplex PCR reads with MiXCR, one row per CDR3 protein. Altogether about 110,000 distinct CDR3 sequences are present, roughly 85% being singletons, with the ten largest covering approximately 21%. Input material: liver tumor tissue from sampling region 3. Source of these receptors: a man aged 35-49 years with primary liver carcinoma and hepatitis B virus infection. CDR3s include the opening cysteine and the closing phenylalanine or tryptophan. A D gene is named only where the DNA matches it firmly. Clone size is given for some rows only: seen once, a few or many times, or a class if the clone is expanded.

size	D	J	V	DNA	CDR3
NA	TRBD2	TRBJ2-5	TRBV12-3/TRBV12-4	TGTGTTAGCAGTTTAAGCGGGGTAGAGACCCAGTACTTC	CVSSLSGVETQYF
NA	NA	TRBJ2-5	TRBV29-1	TGCTGCGTTCTGACAAGCGGAGAGACCCAGCACTTC	CCVLTSGETQHF
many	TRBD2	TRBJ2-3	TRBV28	TGTGCCATCGGAGCGGGAGGCATTCAGGATACGCAGTATTTT	CAIGAGGIQDTQYF
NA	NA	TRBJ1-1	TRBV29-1	TGCAGCGCTGTCTCAAGGTGGGGCATGAACACTGAAGCTTTCTTT	CSAVSRWGMNTEAFF
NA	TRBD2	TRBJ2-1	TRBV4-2	TGTGCCAGCAGACAAGATATAGCGGGTGGACTAGAGGGAGGGAGCCCGCAGTTCTTC	CASRQDIAGGLEGGSPQFF
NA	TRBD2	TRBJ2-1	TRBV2	TGTGCCAGCAGTGGACTAGCGGGAGGGGAGGAGCAGTTCTTC	CASSGLAGGEEQFF
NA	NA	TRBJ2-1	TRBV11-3	TGTGCCAGCAGTCTAAGGGTCAGCAACAATGAGCAGTTCTTC	CASSLRVSNNEQFF
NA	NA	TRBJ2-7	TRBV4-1	TGCGCCACCAGCCAAGATGGTCACGACGAGCAGTACTTC	CATSQDGHDEQYF
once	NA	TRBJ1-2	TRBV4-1	TGCTCCAGTAGCCTCGCGGGCCAGGGGAACGGTGGCTACACCTTC	CSSSLAGQGNGGYTF
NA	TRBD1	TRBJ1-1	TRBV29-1	TGCAGCGTGACAGGGGATGCAATGAACGCTAAAGCTTTCTTT	CSVTGDAMNAKAFF
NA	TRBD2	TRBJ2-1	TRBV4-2	TGTGTCAGCAGTCCCTTTAAGACTAGCGGCTACAATGAGCAGTTCTTC	CVSSPFKTSGYNEQFF
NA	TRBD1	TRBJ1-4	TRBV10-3	TGTGCCAGTCAAGGCGGCGCAGGGGGTGTGAATGAAAAACTGTTCTTT	CASQGGAGGVNEKLFF
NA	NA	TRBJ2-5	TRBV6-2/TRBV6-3	TGTGCCAGCAATGCCCCGATAGGGACCCAAGAGACCCAGTATTTC	CASNAPIGTQETQYF
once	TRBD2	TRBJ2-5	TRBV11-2	TGCGCCAGCAGCTTAGGGACTAGCGAACAAGAGACCCAGTACTTC	CASSLGTSEQETQYF
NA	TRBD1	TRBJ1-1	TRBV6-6	TGTGCCATCAATGGGACAGGGGTAAGGACTGAAGCATTCTTT	CAINGTGVRTEAFF
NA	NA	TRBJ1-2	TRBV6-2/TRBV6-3	TGTGCCAGCAAATACCCCGGGGTGGGCTCCGGAGGTGGCTACACCTTC	CASKYPGVGSGGGYTF
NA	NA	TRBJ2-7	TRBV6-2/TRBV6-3	TGTGCCAGCAGTTACTCGTCTAGCAAGAGGATATACGAGCAGTACTTC	CASSYSSSKRIYEQYF
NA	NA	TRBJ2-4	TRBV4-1	TGCGCCAGCAGCCCAGTCTTACAGGAGGGAAACATTCAGTACTTC	CASSPVLQEGNIQYF
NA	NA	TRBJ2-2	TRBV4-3	TGCGCCAGCAGCCAATACCATTGGAGAGGGGGGTACACCGGGGAGCTGTTTTTT	CASSQYHWRGGYTGELFF
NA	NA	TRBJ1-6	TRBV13	TGTACCAGCAGCTTGAGTCTGGGTAATTCACCCCTCCACTTT	CTSSLSLGNSPLHF
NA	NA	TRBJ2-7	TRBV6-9	TGTGCCCTTAGAGATAAGGCGGCTGAGGAGAACGAGCAATACTTC	CALRDKAAEENEQYF
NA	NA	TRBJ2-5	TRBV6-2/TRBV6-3	TGTGCCAGCAGCTACAGCCGAGAGACCCGGTACTTC	CASSYSRETRYF
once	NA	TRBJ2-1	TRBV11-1	TGTGCTAGCAGCTCGGCTTCGAGTAGCGGATCCTACAATGAGCAGTTCTTC	CASSSASSSGSYNEQFF
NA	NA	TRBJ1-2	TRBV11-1	TGTGCCAGCAGATTGGTCCATAACCATGGTTACACCTTC	CASRLVHNHGYTF
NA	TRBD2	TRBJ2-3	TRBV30	TGTGCCTGGAGCCGACTAGCGCTCACAGATGCGCAGTATTTT	CAWSRLALTDAQYF
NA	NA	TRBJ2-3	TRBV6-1	TGTGCCAGCACCCTCGGGACTGGCTCAGGTACGCAGTATTTC	CASTLGTGSGTQYF
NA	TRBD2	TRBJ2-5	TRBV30	TGTGCCTGGGGCACTAGCGGGGGTCGCGAAACCCAGTGCTTC	CAWGTSGGRETQCF
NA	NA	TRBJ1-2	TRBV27	TGTGCCAGCAAAGGTGACAGTGACGGCTACACCTTC	CASKGDSDGYTF
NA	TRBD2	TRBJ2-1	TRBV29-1	TGCAGCGTCGTCGGACTAGCTGGTCCGGCCTACAATGAGGAGTTCTTC	CSVVGLAGPAYNEEFF
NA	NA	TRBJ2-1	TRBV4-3	TGTGCCAGCAACCAAGATCCCTACTCAGAATACAATGGGCAGTTCTTC	CASNQDPYSEYNGQFF
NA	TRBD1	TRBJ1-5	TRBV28	TGTGGCAGCAGTACCGGTAGACAGGGGAGCAATCAGTCCCAGCATTTT	CGSSTGRQGSNQSQHF
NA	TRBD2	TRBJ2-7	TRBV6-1	TGTGCCAGCGGTGTCGGCGGGAGCGGGGACGAGCAGTACTTC	CASGVGGSGDEQYF
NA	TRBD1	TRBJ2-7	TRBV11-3	TGTGCCAACAACGTGGGACAGTCCTGCGAGCAGTACTTC	CANNVGQSCEQYF
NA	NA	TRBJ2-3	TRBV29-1	TGCAGCGCTGAGGGTGGGGAGCACCCGTTCACAGATATGCAGTATTTT	CSAEGGEHPFTDMQYF
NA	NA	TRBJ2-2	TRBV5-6	TGTGCCAGCAGCATACCGGAACAGGGGAACACCGGGGAGCTGTTTTTT	CASSIPEQGNTGELFF
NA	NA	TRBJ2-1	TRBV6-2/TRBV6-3	TGTGCCAGCAGTTACTCGTATTGGAATGAGCAGTCCTTC	CASSYSYWNEQSF
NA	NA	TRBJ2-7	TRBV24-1	TGTGCCACCAGTGACCGTGGGGCTGGGAGCTCCTACGAGCAGTACTTC	CATSDRGAGSSYEQYF
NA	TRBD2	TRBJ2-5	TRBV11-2	TGTGCCAGCAGCTTAGGGACTAGCCCACAAGAGACCCAGTACTTC	CASSLGTSPQETQYF
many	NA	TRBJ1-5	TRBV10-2	TGCGCCAGCAGTGATATGGGGGCGGCTGGCAATCAGCCCCAGCATTTT	CASSDMGAAGNQPQHF
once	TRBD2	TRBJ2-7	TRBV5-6	TGTGTCAGCAGTAATACTTGGCGGGAGGGCTTCTACGAGCAGTACTTC	CVSSNTWREGFYEQYF
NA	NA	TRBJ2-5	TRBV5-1	TGCGCCATCAGCTTCGACATGACCCAGTACTTC	CAISFDMTQYF
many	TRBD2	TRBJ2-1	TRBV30	TGTGCCTGGAGTAGGGCTAGCGGATCCTACAATGAGCAGTTCTTC	CAWSRASGSYNEQFF
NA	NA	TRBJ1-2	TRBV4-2	TGTGCCAGCAGCCAAGAAACCGCCCAGGGGCTTAACTATGGTTACATCTTC	CASSQETAQGLNYGYIF
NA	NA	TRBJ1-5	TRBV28	TGTGCCAGCAGAACACTCCGGGATAATATCAATCAGCCCCAACATTTT	CASRTLRDNINQPQHF
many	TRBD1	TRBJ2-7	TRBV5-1	TGCGCCAGCAGGACTCGGGACAGGTTTGGCGAGCAGTACTTC	CASRTRDRFGEQYF